The 32 T cell receptor beta chains listed next were all sequenced from one sample in a study of shared clonotypes between healthy human individuals. Profiled with immunoSEQ multiplex PCR; TCRdb holds only in-frame clones, not every one. The top ten clones hold roughly 0.9% of a sample with approximately 1,000,000 clones, around 77% of them seen once. Input material: memory CD4+ T cells from PBMCs. The subset was: CD45RA-negative fraction. Receptors originate from a young man in good health. Some clones in this sample may be carry-over from other donors' samples.

This clone was recorded many times. The chain employs TRBV28 and TRBJ1-1; D uncertain. The CDR3 contains 13 residues. The ends were cut back, 2 bases at V and 1 base at J, with 5 bases in the middle. CDR1 and CDR2 from the germline V gene are MDHEN and SYDVKM. CDR3 bases: TGTGCCAGCAGTTTACCAGGGAACACTGAAGCTTTCTTT. Protein: CASSLPGNTEAFF.

As concerns this clone: A far more abundant clone sits one base away, making this likely a read error. This chain joins TRBV10-1 and TRBJ2-1; D may correspond to TRBD1 or TRBD2 (6 bases each). The CDR3 consists of 13 residues. Germline CDR1 WNHNN, CDR2 SYGVQD (reference sequence). In nucleotides, the CDR3 is TGCGCCAGCAGTGAAGGGGGGTACAATGGGCAGTTCTTC. Its protein product is CASSEGGYNGQFF.

The rearrangement joins TRBV28 to TRBJ2-7; 7 bases map to TRBD1. This CDR3 contains 15 residues. Germline CDR1 and CDR2: MDHEN and SYDVKM. V was pared by 6 bases and J by 3 bases, with 11 bases of the junction left unmatched. CDR3 coding DNA: TGTGCCAGCAGAAGAGCCGGGACAGAAGTCTACGAGCAGTACTTC. Translation gives CASRRAGTEVYEQYF.

This chain connects TRBV2 to TRBJ1-2, with 10 bases that match TRBD1. The CDR3 length is 16 residues. The V and J ends lost 4 bases and 2 bases, in that order; junction bases with no gene match: 7. The V gene's germline CDR1 is SNHLY and CDR2 FYNNEI. The DNA for the CDR3 is TGTGCCAGCAGTGGAGGGACAGGGGCTTCAAACTATGGCTACACCTTC. It encodes CASSGGTGASNYGYTF.

The chain is built from TRBV18 and TRBJ2-2; 7 positions match TRBD1. CDR3 size: 16 residues. The germline V gene encodes CDR1 KGHSH and CDR2 LQKENI. J lost 4 bases, V lost 3 bases, and 8 bases had no gene match. Written as DNA, the CDR3 is TGTGCCAGCTCACCGTCCGGGACAGCAATCACCGGGGAGCTGTTTTTT. Translating gives CASSPSGTAITGELFF.

The gene calls are TRBV7-2 and TRBJ1-2; D is ambiguous. The CDR3 has 16 amino acids. V was pared by 5 bases and J by 2 bases, with 18 bases between. CDR1 SGHTA and CDR2 FQGNSA come from the germline V gene. The CDR3 here is CASSEVFGRRNYGYTF. In nucleotides, the CDR3 is TGTGCCAGCAGCGAGGTTTTCGGGAGACGCAACTATGGCTACACCTTC. The variable domain in full, completed from reference TRBV7-2 and TRBJ1-2, reads GAGVSQSPSNKVTEKGKDVELRCDPISGHTALYWYRQSLGQGLEFLIYFQGNSAPDKSGLPSDRFSAERTGGSVSTLTIQRTQQEDSAVYLCASSEVFGRRNYGYTFGSGTRLTVV.

The chain couples TRBV6-1 to TRBJ1-2; 9 positions match TRBD1. CDR1 is MNHNS, CDR2 SASEGT, per germline. CDR3 size: 14 residues. Trimming at V came to 6 bases and at J to 4 bases, leaving 6 bases not matched to a gene. The CDR3 region has the DNA TGTGCCAGCAGCACAGGGGGCGCCGGCTATGGCTACACCTTC. This gives the protein CASSTGGAGYGYTF.

As to this clone: A read error may explain this, as a much larger clone is one base away. Other DNA sequences of this sample code for an identical CDR3. V gene TRBV28 combines with J gene TRBJ2-7; possible D gene TRBD1, 5 bases. Between the trimmed V and J ends, which lost 5 bases and 1 base, there was a span of 12 bases. Germline CDR1 is MDHEN and CDR2 is SYDVKM. The CDR3 is 14 amino acids. The chain's CDR3 is CASSLAGFSYEQYF. CDR3 coding DNA: TGTGCCAGCAGTCTGGCAGGGTTTTCCTACGAGCAGTACTTC.

This clone was picked up a small number of times. The chain employs TRBV29-1 and TRBJ1-1; no clear D gene. Trimming took 6 bases from V and 7 from J, leaving 9 bases between them. In germline, CDR1 is SQVTM, CDR2 ANQGSEA. This CDR3 contains 10 residues. The DNA of the CDR3 is TGCAGCGTCGGCTCTCTTGAAGCTTTCTTT. Its protein is CSVGSLEAFF.

This chain uses TRBV5-8 with TRBJ2-4; 10 positions agree with TRBD2. Germline V gene data show CDR1 as SGHTS and CDR2 as YDEGEE. There are 14 residues in the CDR3. J was trimmed by 7 bases and V by 4 bases; bases with no gene match: 5. Here the CDR3 reads CASSTSGRGNIQYF. DNA of the CDR3: TGTGCCAGCAGCACCAGCGGGAGGGGGAACATTCAGTACTTC.

The gene calls are TRBV5-1 and TRBJ1-3, with D tentatively TRBD1 (5 bases). The V gene's germline CDR1 is SGHRS and CDR2 YFSETQ. The V end was cut by 1 base, the J end by 2 bases, with 13 bases between. This CDR3 has 16 residues. The chain's CDR3 is CASSLMGGNTGNTIYF. DNA for the CDR3: TGCGCCAGCAGCTTGATGGGGGGTAATACTGGAAACACCATATATTTT.

This chain links TRBV19 with TRBJ1-1; a weak D match, TRBD1 (6 bases). The germline gives CDR1 LNHDA, CDR2 SQIVND (reference sequence). V lost 2 bases, J lost 0 bases, and 10 bases lay in between. This CDR3 spans 15 amino acids. CDR3 sequence (DNA): TGTGCCAGTAGTATACAGGGGAGGATGAACACTGAAGCTTTCTTT. As protein: CASSIQGRMNTEAFF.

The chain employs TRBV27 and TRBJ2-6, with D perhaps matching TRBD1 (5 bases). Trimming left V 6 bases short and J 2 bases short, with 11 bases between. Per germline, CDR1 MNHEY and CDR2 SMNVEV (reference sequence). CDR3 length equals 15 residues. This CDR3 is CASRIGVAGANVLTF. CDR3 in DNA: TGTGCCAGCAGGATAGGGGTAGCTGGGGCCAACGTCCTGACTTTC. Full variable domain (outside the CDR3, taken from reference TRBV27 and TRBJ2-6): EAQVTQNPRYLITVTGKKLTVTCSQNMNHEYMSWYRQDPGLGLRQIYYSMNVEVTDKGDVPEGYKVSRKEKRNFPLILESPSPNQTSLYFCASRIGVAGANVLTFGAGSRLTVL.

This sequence joins TRBV11-1 and TRBJ2-7; 9 nucleotides match TRBD1. The trim removed 2 bases at V and 4 bases at J, leaving 3 bases unmatched. The CDR3 totals 14 residues. Germline V gives CDR1 SGHAT, CDR2 FQDESV (reference sequence). CDR3 DNA sequence: TGTGCCAGCAGCTTACATGGACAGGGGTACGAGCAGTACTTC. It specifies CASSLHGQGYEQYF.

The genes are TRBV5-1 and TRBJ2-1; 7 positions match TRBD2. V lost 8 bases to trimming and J lost 1 base; unmatched junction nucleotides: 9. This CDR3 is 15 amino acids long. The germline CDR1 and CDR2 sequences are SGHRS and YFSETQ. The chain's CDR3 is CASTRTSPSYNEQFF. DNA for the CDR3: TGCGCCAGTACTAGGACTAGTCCTTCCTACAATGAGCAGTTCTTC.

In its sample, this clone was seen once. The chain employs TRBV28 and TRBJ2-7, with D possibly called TRBD1 or TRBD2 (5 bases each). V lost 7 bases, J lost 1 base, and 11 bases lay in between. CDR1 is MDHEN and CDR2 is SYDVKM in the germline V gene. The CDR3 length is 13 residues. The CDR3 DNA follows: TGTGCCAGCACCCGGGACCTGTCCTACGAGCAGTACTTC. Protein product: CASTRDLSYEQYF.

This chain links TRBV28 with TRBJ1-2; 8 bases are a match to TRBD1. Germline trimming cut 6 bases from V and 6 bases from J; bases unmatched to any gene: 12. The CDR3 loop spans 15 amino acids. Germline values: CDR1 MDHEN, CDR2 SYDVKM. CDR3: CASRSPHQGADGYTF. The CDR3 DNA sequence: TGTGCCAGCAGGTCTCCCCACCAGGGGGCAGATGGCTACACCTTC.

The chain links TRBV11-2 to TRBJ1-6; the D is unclear. The length of the CDR3 is 16 residues. CDR1 SGHAT and CDR2 FQNNGV come from the germline V gene. V lost 5 bases, J lost 0 bases, and 11 bases lay in between. The CDR3 sequence: CASSPAVSSYNSPLHF. DNA for the CDR3: TGTGCCAGCAGCCCGGCAGTGAGCTCCTATAATTCACCCCTCCACTTT.

The V and J genes are TRBV28 and TRBJ2-1, with 7 bases matching TRBD2. Trimming took 7 bases from V and 4 from J; bases not matched to a gene: 7. The CDR3 consists of 14 residues. Germline V gene lookup returns CDR1 MDHEN and CDR2 SYDVKM. In DNA form, the CDR3 reads TGTGCCAGCATAGGGGCGGGACTATACAATGAGCAGTTCTTC. Protein sequence: CASIGAGLYNEQFF. Drawing the rest from reference TRBV28 and TRBJ2-1, the complete variable domain is DVKVTQSSRYLVKRTGEKVFLECVQDMDHENMFWYRQDPGLGLRLIYFSYDVKMKEKGDIPEGYSVSREKKERFSLILESASTNQTSMYLCASIGAGLYNEQFFGPGTRLTVL.

The chain links TRBV28 to TRBJ1-2; 8 nucleotides match TRBD1. The V gene end was trimmed by 6 bases and the J gene end by 2 bases; junction bases not matched to a gene: 5. From germline, CDR1 is MDHEN and CDR2 SYDVKM. This CDR3 comprises 14 residues. In nucleotides, the CDR3 is TGTGCCAGCAGAACAGGGGGGCCAAACTATGGCTACACCTTC. Translation: CASRTGGPNYGYTF.

The J gene is TRBJ1-2, the V gene TRBV15; D is ambiguous. Per the germline V gene, CDR1 is LNHNV and CDR2 is YYDKDF (reference sequence). This CDR3 comprises 16 residues. The V and J ends lost 3 bases and 3 bases respectively, with 17 bases between them. The CDR3 loop is CATSRSRAAEDYGYTF. Here the CDR3 DNA reads TGTGCCACCAGCAGGTCGAGGGCGGCAGAGGACTATGGCTACACCTTC. Filled out from reference TRBV15 and TRBJ1-2, the complete variable domain reads DAMVIQNPRYQVTQFGKPVTLSCSQTLNHNVMYWYQQKSSQAPKLLFHYYDKDFNNEADTPDNFQSRRPNTSFCFLDIRSPGLGDTAMYLCATSRSRAAEDYGYTFGSGTRLTVV.

Details on this clone: The junction and the germline gene differ at one end; a read error may be behind it. The chain has TRBV27 and TRBJ2-7, with D possibly called TRBD1 or TRBD2 (5 bases each). CDR3 length equals 11 residues. CDR1 is MNHEY, CDR2 SMNVEV, per germline (reference sequence). DNA for the CDR3: TGTGCCAGCACTTCGAACGGGGCAGAAATCTTC. It codes for CASTSNGAEIF.

The chain uses TRBV30 and TRBJ1-1, with 8 bases identical to TRBD1. The junction had 1 base not matched to a gene; V was cut back by 0 bases and J by 4 bases. This CDR3 spans 13 amino acids. CDR1 and CDR2 (germline): GTSNPN, SVGIG (reference sequence). The chain's CDR3 is CAWSVGTGTEAFF. The DNA for the CDR3 is TGTGCCTGGAGTGTCGGGACAGGCACTGAAGCTTTCTTT.

This clone was seen a single time. The DNA of the CDR3 is TGTGCCCGCCGGGGAAGGATTAGGCGGGGGGGCTCCTACAATGAGCAGTTCTTC. Translated: CARRGRIRRGGSYNEQFF. This rearrangement joins TRBV6-4 to TRBJ2-1, with TRBD2 matching over 9 bases. V dropped 11 bases and J dropped 0; count of bases not matched to a gene: 17. The CDR3 is made up of 18 amino acids. Germline CDR1 is MRHNA and CDR2 is SNTAGT.

This rearrangement joins TRBV28 to TRBJ1-2; 7 nucleotides align to TRBD1. CDR1 and CDR2 from the germline V gene are MDHEN and SYDVKM. CDR3 length: 15 amino acids. Trimming took 4 bases from V and 2 from J; bases not matched to a gene: 7. CDR3 nucleotide sequence: TGTGCCAGCAGTTCCCTAGGGACAGAGAACTATGGCTACACCTTC. Its protein product is CASSSLGTENYGYTF.

V gene TRBV10-3 combines with J gene TRBJ1-2; tentative D call: TRBD1 (6 bases). V lost 3 bases to trimming and J lost 4 bases, with 12 bases between them. Germline CDR1 is ENHRY and CDR2 is SYGVKD. There are 14 residues in the CDR3. This chain's CDR3 is CAISDSEGGYGYTF. For the CDR3, the DNA is TGTGCCATCAGTGATTCGGAAGGGGGCTATGGCTACACCTTC.

The V and J genes are TRBV15 and TRBJ1-2; a possible D gene is TRBD1 (6 bases). The CDR3 consists of 14 residues. Trimming cost V 4 bases and J 5 bases, with 14 bases left between them. Germline V gene sequence: CDR1 LNHNV, CDR2 YYDKDF (reference sequence). The CDR3 coding sequence is TGTGCCACCAGCAAAGAAATACAGGGTTATGGCTACACCTTC. This encodes CATSKEIQGYGYTF. The full variable domain, its missing parts supplied by reference TRBV15 and TRBJ1-2, is DAMVIQNPRYQVTQFGKPVTLSCSQTLNHNVMYWYQQKSSQAPKLLFHYYDKDFNNEADTPDNFQSRRPNTSFCFLDIRSPGLGDTAMYLCATSKEIQGYGYTFGSGTRLTVV.

The chain joins TRBV5-4 to TRBJ1-1; no definite D call. V was pared by 2 bases and J by 2 bases, with 10 bases between. The CDR3 consists of 14 residues. Germline values: CDR1 SGHNT, CDR2 YYREEE (reference sequence). The CDR3 sequence is CASSLWQSNTEAFF. CDR3 coding DNA: TGTGCCAGCAGCTTATGGCAGTCAAACACTGAAGCTTTCTTT.

The V and J genes are TRBV5-1 and TRBJ2-1; D call uncertain. This CDR3 region has 14 residues. V dropped 2 bases and J dropped 8 bases, with 14 bases sitting between them. Germline CDR1 and CDR2: SGHRS and YFSETQ. The CDR3 sequence is CASSFSFRGDEQFF. The CDR3 bases are TGCGCCAGCAGCTTCTCCTTCCGTGGTGATGAGCAGTTCTTC.

The V and J genes are TRBV6-1 and TRBJ2-7; perhaps TRBD2 as D (5 bases). The CDR3 consists of 13 residues. The V gene's germline CDR1 is MNHNS and CDR2 SASEGT. V was shortened by 1 base and J by 6 bases, with 10 bases between the two germline ends. CDR3 nucleotides: TGTGCCAGCAGTGAAGTTAGGACTCTCGAGCAGTACTTC. As protein: CASSEVRTLEQYF.

In the case of this clone: Other nucleotide sequences in the sample specify the same CDR3. V gene TRBV18 combines with J gene TRBJ2-1; the match to TRBD2 covers 9 bases. The CDR3 has 16 residues. Germline CDR1 KGHSH, CDR2 LQKENI. J gave up 4 bases and V 2 bases, and 6 bases lay outside the gene matches. In DNA, the CDR3 is TGTGCCAGCTCACCAGGAGTTAGCGGGAGTTACAATGAGCAGTTCTTC. Its protein product is CASSPGVSGSYNEQFF.

A word on this clone: Only one base separates this from a far larger clonotype, so it likely reflects a read error. This sequence joins TRBV7-9 and TRBJ2-2, with 10 bases fitting TRBD1. Germline loops: CDR1 SEHNR, CDR2 FQNEAQ (reference sequence). The CDR3 consists of 15 residues. The CDR3 DNA sequence: TGTACCAGCAGGTTGGGGACAGGGGCCACCGGGGAGCTGTTTTTT. This encodes CTSRLGTGATGELFF. The complete variable domain, with remaining parts taken from reference TRBV7-9 and TRBJ2-2, reads DTGVSQNPRHKITKRGQNVTFRCDPISEHNRLYWYRQTLGQGPEFLTYFQNEAQLEKSRLLSDRFSAERPKGSFSTLEIQRTEQGDSAMYLCTSRLGTGATGELFFGEGSRLTVL.